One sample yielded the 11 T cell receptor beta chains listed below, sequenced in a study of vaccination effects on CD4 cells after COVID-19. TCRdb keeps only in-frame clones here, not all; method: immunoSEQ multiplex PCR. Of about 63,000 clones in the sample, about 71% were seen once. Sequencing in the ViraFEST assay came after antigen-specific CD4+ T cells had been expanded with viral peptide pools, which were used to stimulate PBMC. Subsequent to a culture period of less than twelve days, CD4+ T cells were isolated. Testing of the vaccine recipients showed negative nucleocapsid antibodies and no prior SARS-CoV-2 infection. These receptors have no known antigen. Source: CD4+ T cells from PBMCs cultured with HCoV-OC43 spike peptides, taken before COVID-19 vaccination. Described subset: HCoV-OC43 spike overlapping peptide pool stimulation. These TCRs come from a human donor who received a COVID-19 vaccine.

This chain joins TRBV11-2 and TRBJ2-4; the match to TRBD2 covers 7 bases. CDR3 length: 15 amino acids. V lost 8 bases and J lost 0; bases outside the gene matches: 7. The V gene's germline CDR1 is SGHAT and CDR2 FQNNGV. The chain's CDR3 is CASGGELLAKNIQYF. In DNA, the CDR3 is TGTGCCAGCGGGGGGGAACTACTAGCCAAAAACATTCAGTACTTC.

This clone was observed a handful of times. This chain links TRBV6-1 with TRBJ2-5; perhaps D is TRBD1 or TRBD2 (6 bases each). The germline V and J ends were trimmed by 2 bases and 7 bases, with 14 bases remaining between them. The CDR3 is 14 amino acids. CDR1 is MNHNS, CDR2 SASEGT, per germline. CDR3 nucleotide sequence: TGTGCCAGCAGTGAACGAGGGGGGCGCTTGACCCAGTACTTC. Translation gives CASSERGGRLTQYF.

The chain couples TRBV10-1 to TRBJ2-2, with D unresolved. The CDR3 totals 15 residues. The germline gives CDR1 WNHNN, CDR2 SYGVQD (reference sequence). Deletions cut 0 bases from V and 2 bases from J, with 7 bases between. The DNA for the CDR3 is TGCGCCAGCAGTGAGTCAACAAGTAACACCGGGGAGCTGTTTTTT. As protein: CASSESTSNTGELFF.

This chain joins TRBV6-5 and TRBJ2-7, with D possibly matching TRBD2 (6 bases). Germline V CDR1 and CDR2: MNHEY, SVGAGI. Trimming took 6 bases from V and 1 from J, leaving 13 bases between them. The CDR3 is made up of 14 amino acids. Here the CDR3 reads CASRPLLASYEQYV. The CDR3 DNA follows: TGTGCCAGCAGACCCCTCCTAGCGTCCTACGAGCAGTACGTC.

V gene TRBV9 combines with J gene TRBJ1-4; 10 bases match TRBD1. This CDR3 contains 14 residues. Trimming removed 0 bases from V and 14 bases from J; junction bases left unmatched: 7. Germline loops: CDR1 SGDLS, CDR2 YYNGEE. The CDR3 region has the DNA TGTGCCAGCAGCGTAGTGGACAGGGGGTCATCGCTGTTTTTT. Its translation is CASSVVDRGSSLFF.

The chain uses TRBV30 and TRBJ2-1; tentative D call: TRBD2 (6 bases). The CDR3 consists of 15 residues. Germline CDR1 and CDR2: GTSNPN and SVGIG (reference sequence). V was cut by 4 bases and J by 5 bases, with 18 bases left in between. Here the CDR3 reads CAWTKGLGTNNEQFF. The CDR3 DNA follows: TGTGCCTGGACGAAGGGACTTGGAACGAACAATGAGCAGTTCTTC.

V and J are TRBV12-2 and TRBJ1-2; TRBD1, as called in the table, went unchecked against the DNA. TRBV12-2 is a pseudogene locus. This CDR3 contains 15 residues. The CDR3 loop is CASRLCPDTRYGYTF. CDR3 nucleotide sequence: TGTGCAAGTCGCTTGTGTCCAGACACTCGATATGGCTACACCTTC.

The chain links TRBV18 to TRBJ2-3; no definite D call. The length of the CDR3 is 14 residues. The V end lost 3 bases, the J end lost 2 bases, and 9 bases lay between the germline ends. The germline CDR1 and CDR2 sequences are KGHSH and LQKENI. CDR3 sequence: CASSPGQNTDTQYF. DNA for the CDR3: TGTGCCAGCTCACCGGGCCAGAACACAGATACGCAGTATTTT.

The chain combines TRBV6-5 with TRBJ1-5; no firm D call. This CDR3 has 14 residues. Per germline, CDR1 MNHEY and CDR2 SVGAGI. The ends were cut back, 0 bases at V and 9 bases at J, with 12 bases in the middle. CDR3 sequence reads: CASSYSIAGAPQHF. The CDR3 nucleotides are TGTGCCAGCAGTTACTCGATAGCGGGAGCGCCCCAGCATTTT.

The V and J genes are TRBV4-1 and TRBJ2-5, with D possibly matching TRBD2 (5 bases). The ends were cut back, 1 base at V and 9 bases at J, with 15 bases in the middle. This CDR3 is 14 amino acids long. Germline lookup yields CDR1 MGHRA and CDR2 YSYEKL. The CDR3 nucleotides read TGCGCCAGCAGCCAAGGTCGGTCGGGGTTGGCCCAGTACTTC. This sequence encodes CASSQGRSGLAQYF.

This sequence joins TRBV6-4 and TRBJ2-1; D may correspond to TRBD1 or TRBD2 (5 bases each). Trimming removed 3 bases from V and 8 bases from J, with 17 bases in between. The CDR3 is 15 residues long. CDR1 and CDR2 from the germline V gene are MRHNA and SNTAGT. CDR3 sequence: CASSDLPAGRDEQFF. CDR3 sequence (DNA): TGTGCCAGCAGTGATCTTCCAGCAGGGCGGGATGAGCAGTTCTTC.